The present TCR beta chain was sequenced within a study of a mutant IDH1 vaccine in newly diagnosed glioma. Study-wide context: Beforehand, treatment had been radiotherapy, temozolomide, or both; the majority received both.

This CDR3 contains 15 residues. Germline V gives CDR1 SEHNR, CDR2 FQNEAQ (reference sequence). V lost 2 bases, J lost 6 bases, and 4 bases stayed unmatched. In this sample, this clone turned up once. Its specificity is not known. Stated time point: week 47, end of study. Mutant IDH1 20-mer peptide, at 300 ug, made up each vaccine dose, with topical imiquimod. Eight vaccinations were given in weeks 1, 3, 5, 7, 11, 15, 19 and 23. Each tumor in the donors was a new WHO grade 3 or 4 astrocytoma, IDH1-mutant and ATRX-lost. Generated by immunoSEQ multiplex PCR, the TCRdb table keeps only in-frame clones and is missing some. Among about 52,000 clones listed, about 80% were seen once.

Sample: PBMCs, taken from a glioma patient whose treatment included an IDH1 peptide vaccine. The chain couples TRBV7-9 to TRBJ2-2, with 9 bases matching TRBD1. The receptor's source is a woman between 35 and 50 years old with glioma. Some clones in this sample may be carry-over from other donors' samples. Here the CDR3 reads CASSLWTGVAGELFF. The CDR3 DNA sequence: TGTGCCAGCAGCTTATGGACAGGGGTGGCCGGGGAGCTGTTTTTT. The full variable domain, completed using reference TRBV7-9 and TRBJ2-2, is DTGVSQNPRHKITKRGQNVTFRCDPISEHNRLYWYRQTLGQGPEFLTYFQNEAQLEKSRLLSDRFSAERPKGSFSTLEIQRTEQGDSAMYLCASSLWTGVAGELFFGEGSRLTVL.